This entry lists 24 T cell receptor beta chains sequenced from one sample in a study of long-term antiretroviral therapy in people with HIV. Assay version v3.0 of immunoSEQ was used, and it was run at survey level. Sequencing was performed with immunoSEQ multiplex PCR; in TCRdb, only in-frame clones are kept and a portion is missing. The data hold some 10,000 clones, with about 81% observed a single time. The sequencing used unsorted PBMCs, collected 0.7 years after starting antiretroviral therapy. The origin of the receptors is a man in his forties or fifties with HIV.

V gene TRBV6-6 combines with J gene TRBJ1-2; D not resolved. CDR1 MNHNY and CDR2 SVGAGI come from the germline V gene (reference sequence). The V end lost 7 bases, the J end lost 2 bases, and 11 bases lay between the germline ends. The CDR3 sequence is 13 residues long. CDR3 coding DNA: TGTGCCAGCATCGTAGGAGGAAACTATGGCTACACCTTC. Translated: CASIVGGNYGYTF.

The chain is built from TRBV5-1 and TRBJ2-7; 8 bases are shared with TRBD1. This CDR3 contains 18 residues. The trim removed 0 bases at V and 0 bases at J, leaving 11 bases unmatched. CDR1 is SGHRS and CDR2 is YFSETQ in the germline V gene. The CDR3, as DNA: TGCGCCAGCAGCTTGGGCTTTGGGGACAGGTTAAGCTCCTACGAGCAGTACTTC. Its protein is CASSLGFGDRLSSYEQYF.

Notes on this clone: A read error may produce the germline difference seen at one junction end. This chain joins TRBV6-1 and TRBJ2-2, with D uncertain. Germline-derived CDR1 and CDR2 are MNHNS and SASEGT. The CDR3 extends over 12 amino acids. The CDR3 region is CASSGPFETGKF. CDR3 coding DNA: TGTGCCAGCAGTGGGCCGTTCGAGACCGGAAAATTT.

The rearrangement links TRBV5-6 to TRBJ1-1; D is possibly TRBD1 (5 bases). Trimming stripped 1 base from V and 7 bases from J, with 11 bases between. Germline lookup yields CDR1 SGHDT and CDR2 YYEEEE. The CDR3 covers 13 residues. The CDR3 spells CASSLRWGGEAFF. In DNA form, the CDR3 reads TGTGCCAGCAGCTTGAGGTGGGGGGGTGAAGCTTTCTTT.

The rearrangement joins TRBV4-2 to TRBJ1-5, with D tentatively TRBD1 (5 bases). The CDR3 sequence is 16 residues long. Germline lookup yields CDR1 LGHNA and CDR2 YNFKEQ. Trimming stripped 0 bases from V and 5 bases from J, with 14 bases between. CDR3 sequence (DNA): TGTGCCAGCAGCCAAGACCCCGGCAGGGACTATCAGCCCCAGCATTTT. This gives the protein CASSQDPGRDYQPQHF.

J is TRBJ1-2 and V is TRBV4-3; D is unclear. Per the germline V gene, CDR1 is LGHNA and CDR2 is YSLEER. The CDR3 is 15 amino acids. The ends were cut back, 2 bases at V and 1 base at J, with 11 bases in the middle. CDR3 coding DNA: TGCGCCAGCAGCCAATCAACAAGGGTTAACTATGGCTACACCTTC. Its translation: CASSQSTRVNYGYTF.

DNA for the CDR3: TGTGCCAGCAGCCCTTGGCAGGCTGACTCTGGAAACACCATATATTTT. Protein sequence: CASSPWQADSGNTIYF. The chain couples TRBV28 to TRBJ1-3; no clear D gene. With 6 bases removed from V and 0 bases from J, the gap between germline ends came to 15 bases. Germline V gene lookup returns CDR1 MDHEN and CDR2 SYDVKM. The CDR3 runs 16 residues.

The J gene is TRBJ2-7, the V gene TRBV27; no firm D call. The CDR3 has 13 residues. V was cut by 2 bases and J by 2 bases, with 7 bases left in between. In germline, CDR1 is MNHEY, CDR2 SMNVEV (reference sequence). CDR3 loop: CASSLASPYEQYF. The CDR3 region has the DNA TGTGCCAGCAGTTTAGCCTCCCCCTACGAGCAGTACTTC.

This chain links TRBV15 with TRBJ1-4; D gene unclear. The germline V gene encodes CDR1 LNHNV and CDR2 YYDKDF (reference sequence). CDR3 length equals 15 residues. With 6 bases removed from V and 11 bases from J, the gap between germline ends came to 22 bases. The CDR3 sequence: CATSRPGPSDEKLFF. In DNA form, the CDR3 reads TGTGCCACCAGTCGACCAGGACCATCAGACGAGAAACTGTTTTTT.

J is TRBJ2-1 and V is TRBV30; D may be TRBD1 (6 bases). This CDR3 has 15 residues. The germline V and J ends were trimmed by 2 bases and 2 bases, with 13 bases remaining between them. Germline values: CDR1 GTSNPN, CDR2 SVGIG (reference sequence). The CDR3 loop reads CAWSPVDRPYNEQFF. The CDR3, as DNA: TGTGCCTGGAGTCCGGTGGACAGACCCTACAATGAGCAGTTCTTC.

The chain carries TRBV5-6 and TRBJ2-7; 9 bases are a match to TRBD1. V lost 2 bases and J lost 7; bases outside the gene matches: 7. The CDR3 loop spans 14 amino acids. The germline V gene encodes CDR1 SGHDT and CDR2 YYEEEE. The CDR3 spells CASSFPGQGWEQYF. CDR3 DNA sequence: TGTGCCAGCAGCTTTCCGGGACAGGGTTGGGAGCAGTACTTC.

The V gene is TRBV7-9, the J gene TRBJ1-2, with D possibly TRBD1 on 5 matching bases. The V gene lost 5 bases and the J gene lost 1 base, with 11 bases spanning the gap. The germline V gene encodes CDR1 SEHNR and CDR2 FQNEAQ (reference sequence). The CDR3 is 14 residues long. The CDR3 bases are TGTGCCAGCAGCCCCCCGACAGTTAACTATGGCTACACCTTC. Its translation is CASSPPTVNYGYTF.

The V call is TRBV20-1, the J call TRBJ1-2; a weak D match, TRBD1 (5 bases). Per germline, CDR1 DFQATT and CDR2 SNEGSKA (reference sequence). This CDR3 contains 11 residues. Trimming cost V 7 bases and J 4 bases, with 10 bases left between them. The CDR3 DNA reads TGCAGTGACTCAGGGTCCTATGGCTACACCTTC. Amino acids: CSDSGSYGYTF.

V gene TRBV27 combines with J gene TRBJ1-1, with D uncertain. The CDR3 extends over 14 amino acids. V lost 3 bases, J lost 2 bases, and 10 bases lay in between. Germline CDR1 and CDR2: MNHEY and SMNVEV (reference sequence). The CDR3 here is CASSFGLGNTEAFF. The CDR3 bases are TGTGCCAGCAGTTTTGGTTTGGGCAACACTGAAGCTTTCTTT.

The chain carries TRBV27 and TRBJ1-5; D call uncertain. Germline V gene sequence: CDR1 MNHEY, CDR2 SMNVEV (reference sequence). The CDR3 runs 16 residues. Trimming took off 6 bases at V and 0 bases at J, with 15 bases between the two ends. The CDR3 DNA sequence: TGTGCCAGCAGGCCCGAGGTCGGGTATAGCAATCAGCCCCAGCATTTT. Protein product: CASRPEVGYSNQPQHF.

The chain has TRBV7-9 and TRBJ2-5; 10 nucleotides line up with TRBD1. This CDR3 contains 15 residues. V lost 3 bases and J lost 0; bases outside the gene matches: 1. CDR1 is SEHNR, CDR2 FQNEAQ, per germline (reference sequence). The CDR3 nucleotides are TGTGCCAGCAGCTTTGGGACAGGGGACCAAGAGACCCAGTACTTC. Its protein product is CASSFGTGDQETQYF.

V usage is TRBV7-9 and J usage is TRBJ1-1; D possibly corresponds to TRBD1 (6 bases). The CDR3 extends over 18 amino acids. Trimming stripped 6 bases from V and 0 bases from J, with 23 bases between. Germline V gene data show CDR1 as SEHNR and CDR2 as FQNEAQ (reference sequence). CDR3 in amino acids: CASRASWGARTMNTEAFF. The CDR3 DNA reads as TGTGCCAGCAGGGCCTCCTGGGGGGCTCGTACTATGAACACTGAAGCTTTCTTT.

V is TRBV5-5 and J is TRBJ2-5, with D possibly matching TRBD1 (6 bases). Per germline, CDR1 SGHKS and CDR2 YYEKEE (reference sequence). The CDR3 length is 14 residues. V lost 0 bases and J 5 bases, leaving 11 bases between the germline ends. CDR3 in DNA: TGTGCCAGCAGCTTGGTCAGGGGAGTTGAGACCCAGTACTTC. Amino acid sequence: CASSLVRGVETQYF.

For the CDR3, the DNA is TGTGCCAGCAGACAACCGGGACGGGGTAATGAAAAACTGTTTTTT. Its protein is CASRQPGRGNEKLFF. This chain links TRBV7-9 with TRBJ1-4, with D perhaps TRBD1 (5 bases). Germline V lookup: CDR1 SEHNR, CDR2 FQNEAQ (reference sequence). CDR3 size: 15 residues. The germline V and J ends were trimmed by 6 bases and 4 bases, with 15 bases remaining between them.

The V gene is TRBV14, the J gene TRBJ2-3, with D tentatively TRBD2 (6 bases). CDR3 length equals 14 residues. V lost 2 bases and J lost 6, with 12 bases in between. From germline, CDR1 is SGHDN and CDR2 FVKESK. In nucleotides, the CDR3 is TGTGCCAGCAGCCAACCGACTAGGCGGGATACGCAGTATTTT. Amino acids: CASSQPTRRDTQYF.

The CDR3 loop is CASSSPPNTEAFF. In DNA, the CDR3 is TGCGCCAGCAGCTCCCCCCCGAACACTGAAGCTTTCTTT. The J gene is TRBJ1-1, the V gene TRBV5-1; D not resolved. Between the trimmed V and J ends, which lost 3 bases and 1 base, there was a span of 7 bases. This CDR3 is built from 13 residues. Germline V gene data show CDR1 as SGHRS and CDR2 as YFSETQ.

By proportion, this clone is medium-sized (0.01 to 0.1%). V and J are TRBV10-3 and TRBJ2-7; D gene uncertain. V was trimmed by 4 bases and J by 5 bases, leaving 12 bases between them. The germline V gene has CDR1 ENHRY and CDR2 SYGVKD. CDR3 length equals 13 residues. The CDR3 sequence is CAISGNPSNEQYF. DNA of the CDR3: TGTGCCATCAGTGGGAACCCTTCGAACGAGCAGTACTTC.

The J gene is TRBJ2-1, the V gene TRBV29-1, with 12 bases fitting TRBD2. This CDR3 spans 13 amino acids. CDR1 and CDR2 from the germline V gene are SQVTM and ANQGSEA. V lost 7 bases and J lost 7; bases outside the gene matches: 5. The CDR3 sequence: CSARLAGVNEQFF. The CDR3 bases are TGCAGCGCCCGACTAGCGGGAGTGAATGAGCAGTTCTTC.

The J gene is TRBJ1-5, the V gene TRBV28, with D unclear. The V end was cut by 5 bases, the J end by 5 bases, with 10 bases between. CDR1 and CDR2 from the germline V gene are MDHEN and SYDVKM. This CDR3 is built from 13 residues. The CDR3 DNA sequence: TGTGCCAGCAGTCCCGCCCCGGATCAGCCCCAGCATTTT. Amino acid sequence: CASSPAPDQPQHF.